The rows below give T cell receptor beta chains drawn from one sample of a study of beta chain features in type 1 diabetes. The table came from immunoSEQ multiplex PCR; TCRdb's copy has only in-frame clones and leaves some out. The table lists some 170,000 clones, 63% of them singletons. The sequenced sample was naive CD4+ T cells from blood. These receptors all come from a man aged 25 to 45 with type 1 diabetes. CDR3s include the opening cysteine and the closing phenylalanine or tryptophan. Fields, in order: V gene, J gene, D gene, clone size, CDR3 DNA, CDR3 protein. D genes are given only for firm matches. Clone size is given for some rows only: seen once, a few or many times, or a class if the clone is expanded.

>TRBV30|TRBJ1-6|.|.
TGTGCCTGGAGCCATAATTCACCCCTCCACTTT
CAWSHNSPLHF
>TRBV7-9|TRBJ2-3|TRBD1|.
TGTGCCAGCGGGTTCGGACAGGGGGCGATCTCAGATACGCAGTATTTT
CASGFGQGAISDTQYF
>TRBV9|TRBJ2-1|.|.
TGTGCCAGCAGAGGACAGTCCTACAATGAGCAGTTCTTC
CASRGQSYNEQFF
>TRBV29-1|TRBJ1-1|.|few
TGCAGCGGCCGAACAGAGAACACTGCTGAAGCTTTCTTT
CSGRTENTAEAFF
>TRBV28|TRBJ2-7|.|.
TGTGCCAGCAGTTTGGACGGACCTCACTACGAGCAGTACTTC
CASSLDGPHYEQYF
>TRBV5-6|TRBJ2-3|.|.
TGTGCCAGCAGCTTTGGCGTGGATACGCAGTATTTT
CASSFGVDTQYF
>TRBV7-2|TRBJ1-1|.|.
TGTGCCAGCAGCAGTCAGGGAGACACTGAAGCTTTCTTT
CASSSQGDTEAFF
>TRBV5-6|TRBJ2-7|.|.
TGTGCCAGCGCCTTCCTGAATCACGAGCAGTACTTC
CASAFLNHEQYF
>TRBV10-3|TRBJ2-7|.|once
TGTGCCATCAGTGGATCAGGAGATTACGAGCAGTACTTC
CAISGSGDYEQYF
>TRBV4-3|TRBJ1-6|.|once
TGCGCCAGCAGCCAAGATGTGGCAGGGGTGTCCTATAATTCACCCCTCCACTTT
CASSQDVAGVSYNSPLHF
>TRBV25-1|TRBJ2-5|.|.
TGTGCCAGCAGTGACCCCAGCCAGCAGACCCAGTACTTC
CASSDPSQQTQYF
>TRBV30|TRBJ2-1|.|once
TGTGCCTGGGTAGGCGGGGCCCTCCACAATGAGCAGTTCTTC
CAWVGGALHNEQFF
>TRBV4-2|TRBJ1-6|TRBD1|once
TGTGCCAGCAGCCAAGAGGGACAGGGGGCCGGTCGGTCACCCCTCCACTTT
CASSQEGQGAGRSPLHF
>TRBV28|TRBJ2-7|.|.
TGTGCCAGCAGTTTCAGCTCCTACGAGCAGTACTTC
CASSFSSYEQYF
>TRBV7-7|TRBJ2-5|.|.
TGTGCTAGCAGCTTAGTACCGGGGGCGCAGGAGACCCAGTACTTC
CASSLVPGAQETQYF
>TRBV28|TRBJ2-3|.|few
TGTGCCAGCAGTTTTGCCACAGATACGCAGTATTTT
CASSFATDTQYF
>TRBV20-1|TRBJ1-1|.|.
TGCAGTGCTAAGGGGGACACTGAAGCTTTCTTT
CSAKGDTEAFF
>TRBV9|TRBJ2-5|.|.
TGTGCCAGCAGCGCCTCTAGCTTTAGAGAGACCCAGTACTTC
CASSASSFRETQYF
>TRBV5-6|TRBJ2-7|.|.
TGTGCCAGCAGCTTGAATCAAGACGTAACGGGACGGGTCTACGAGCAGTACTTC
CASSLNQDVTGRVYEQYF
>TRBV5-1|TRBJ2-1|TRBD2|once
TGCGCCAGCAGCCTACTAGCGGACCTCTACAATGAGCAGTTCTTC
CASSLLADLYNEQFF
>TRBV9|TRBJ2-5|TRBD1|.
TGTGCCAGCAGCCCCGGGGACAGGGAGGACCAGTACTTC
CASSPGDREDQYF
>TRBV13|TRBJ1-1|TRBD1|once
TGTGCCAGCAGCCAGGGGACAGGGCGCGTTATGAACACTGAAGCTTTCTTT
CASSQGTGRVMNTEAFF
>TRBV6-5|TRBJ2-7|.|.
TGTGCCAGCAGCCGGGACGGATCCTACGAGCAGTACTTC
CASSRDGSYEQYF
>TRBV29-1|TRBJ2-7|.|.
TGCAGCGTTGAAGGCGGGACCTACGAGCAGTACTTC
CSVEGGTYEQYF
>TRBV29-1|TRBJ2-7|TRBD1|few
TGCAGCGTTGGGTCGGGACAGGCCTACGAGCAGTACTTC
CSVGSGQAYEQYF
>TRBV29-1|TRBJ2-3|TRBD2|few
TGCAGCGTTGGCGGGCTAGCGGGCACAGATACGCAGTATTTT
CSVGGLAGTDTQYF
>TRBV7-9|TRBJ2-3|.|.
TGTGCCACCCCTCTTCACTCCCGAGATTCAGATACGCAGTATTTT
CATPLHSRDSDTQYF
>TRBV18|TRBJ1-1|.|.
TGTGCCAGCTCGAAGAGACAACAGGGAGGATTAAACACTGAAGCTTTCTTT
CASSKRQQGGLNTEAFF
>TRBV7-2|TRBJ2-3|.|.
TGTGCCAGCAGGGCGGGACTTAGCTCTACAGATACGCAGTATTTT
CASRAGLSSTDTQYF
>TRBV11-2|TRBJ2-7|.|.
TGTGCCAGCAGCTTAGAGTACGAGCAGTACTTC
CASSLEYEQYF
>TRBV27|TRBJ2-3|TRBD1|few
TGTGCCAGCAGTAAGCTAGGACAGGGGCTCCCAGATACGCAGTATTTT
CASSKLGQGLPDTQYF
>TRBV2|TRBJ2-4|.|once
TGTGCCAGCAGTAGCCCCATGGCCAAAAACATTCAGTACTTC
CASSSPMAKNIQYF
>TRBV29-1|TRBJ2-5|TRBD1|.
TGCAGCGGAGACAGGGGTGGTGAGACCCAGTACTTC
CSGDRGGETQYF
>TRBV29-1|TRBJ2-3|.|.
TGCAGCGTTGAGACGGACAGCAGCCCAGATACGCAGTATTTT
CSVETDSSPDTQYF
>TRBV30|TRBJ1-1|TRBD1|.
TGTGCCCACTCTAGGGGGCCCGATCCAATGAACACTGAAGCTTTCTTT
CAHSRGPDPMNTEAFF
>TRBV7-2|TRBJ2-1|.|once
TGTGCCAGCAGCTTCAATGAGCAGTTCTTC
CASSFNEQFF
>TRBV7-2|TRBJ2-7|.|.
TGTGCCAGCAGCTTAGCGACAGACATTCCTACGAGGGAGCAGTACTTC
CASSLATDIPTREQYF
>TRBV21-1|TRBJ1-2|.|.
TGTGCCAGCAGCAAAGCTCGTACACGTCGTAACTATGGCTACACCTTC
CASSKARTRRNYGYTF
>TRBV2|TRBJ2-5|.|once
TGTGCCAGCAGTGAACAGCAAGAGACCCAGTACTTC
CASSEQQETQYF
>TRBV20-1|TRBJ2-1|.|.
TGCAGTGCGTTATCCGAAAATGAGCAGTTCTTC
CSALSENEQFF